Each of the 18 T cell receptor beta chains below was sequenced from the same sample in a study of blood T cell repertoires in COVID-19. Repertoires were generated with immunoSEQ multiplex PCR, while TCRdb's copy carries only in-frame clones and drops some. The repertoire holds some 25,000 clones, with roughly nine tenths as singletons. Sequencing was performed on peripheral blood. Receptor source: a man aged 65 to 85 with acute or convalescent COVID-19.

The chain couples TRBV6-1 to TRBJ2-5; D possibly corresponds to TRBD1 (5 bases). The CDR3 loop spans 16 amino acids. CDR1 is MNHNS and CDR2 is SASEGT in the germline V gene. Deletions cut 1 base from V and 1 base from J, with 13 bases between. The CDR3 reads CASSEGVGHFQETQYF. Here the CDR3 DNA reads TGTGCCAGCAGTGAAGGCGTCGGACATTTCCAAGAGACCCAGTACTTC.

V and J are TRBV18 and TRBJ2-2, with a weak D call TRBD1 (6 bases). This CDR3 region has 14 residues. Trimming removed 4 bases from V and 0 bases from J, with 6 bases in between. Germline assignment: CDR1 KGHSH and CDR2 LQKENI. CDR3: CASSRQANTGELFF. DNA of the CDR3: TGTGCCAGCTCACGACAGGCGAACACCGGGGAGCTGTTTTTT.

This clone occurred a few times. J is TRBJ2-7 and V is TRBV5-1; 13 bases map to TRBD2. Germline V gene lookup returns CDR1 SGHRS and CDR2 YFSETQ. This CDR3 has 20 residues. Losses at the gene ends were 8 bases for V and 1 base for J; bases not matched to a gene: 21. The chain's CDR3 is CASTLTGGLAGERRSYEQYF. The CDR3 DNA reads TGCGCCAGTACCCTCACCGGCGGACTAGCGGGAGAGCGTAGGTCCTACGAGCAGTACTTC.

The chain carries TRBV5-1 and TRBJ2-2; TRBD1 agrees at 10 bases. CDR1 SGHRS and CDR2 YFSETQ come from the germline V gene. Trimming cost V 6 bases and J 6 bases; bases outside gene matches: 11. CDR3 length equals 16 residues. The CDR3 loop reads CASIPTGTGEAGELFF. In DNA form, the CDR3 reads TGCGCCAGCATTCCTACGGGGACAGGGGAAGCCGGGGAGCTGTTTTTT. The full variable domain, with the rest looked up from reference TRBV5-1 and TRBJ2-2, is KAGVTQTPRYLIKTRGQQVTLSCSPISGHRSVSWYQQTPGQGLQFLFEYFSETQRNKGNFPGRFSGRQFSNSRSEMNVSTLELGDSALYLCASIPTGTGEAGELFFGEGSRLTVL.

The rearrangement joins TRBV7-2 to TRBJ2-3; no firm D call. The CDR3 totals 13 residues. The germline V and J ends were trimmed by 1 base and 14 bases, with 16 bases remaining between them. The germline V gene encodes CDR1 SGHTA and CDR2 FQGNSA. The CDR3 loop reads CASSLDFLGERYF. Written as DNA, the CDR3 is TGTGCCAGCAGCTTAGACTTCCTCGGAGAGCGGTATTTT.

The chain combines TRBV4-2 with TRBJ1-5; D remains ambiguous. The CDR3 is 13 residues long. V was shortened by 2 bases and J by 4 bases, with 6 bases between the two germline ends. CDR1 is LGHNA, CDR2 YNFKEQ, per germline. The CDR3 nucleotides read TGTGCCAGCAGCCAAAGGACTAATCAGCCCCAGCATTTT. The encoded protein is CASSQRTNQPQHF.

This rearrangement joins TRBV11-3 to TRBJ2-1, with 11 bases identical to TRBD2. The V gene end was trimmed by 5 bases and the J gene end by 7 bases; junction bases not matched to a gene: 4. The CDR3 is made up of 14 amino acids. Germline CDR1 SGHNT, CDR2 YENEEA. Here the CDR3 reads CASSTSGRKNEQFF. The CDR3 DNA is TGTGCCAGCAGCACTAGCGGGAGAAAGAATGAGCAGTTCTTC.

The chain couples TRBV7-8 to TRBJ2-2; 10 bases line up with TRBD2. V shed 3 bases and J 1 base; nucleotides not matched to a gene: 2. CDR1 and CDR2 from the germline V gene are SGHVS and FQNEAQ. The CDR3 contains 16 residues. CDR3 amino acids: CASSLRTSGNTGELFF. Written as DNA, the CDR3 is TGTGCCAGCAGCTTGCGGACTAGCGGGAACACCGGGGAGCTGTTTTTT.

The V call is TRBV5-1, the J call TRBJ2-3; 8 bases fit TRBD2. Germline CDR1 and CDR2: SGHRS and YFSETQ. This CDR3 is built from 17 residues. Germline trimming cut 2 bases from V and 3 bases from J; bases unmatched to any gene: 11. The CDR3: CASSFPPTGGMTDTQYF. The CDR3 DNA follows: TGCGCCAGCAGCTTCCCCCCCACGGGAGGGATGACAGATACGCAGTATTTT.

The rearrangement uses TRBV18 and TRBJ1-3; 10 bases fit TRBD1. V shed 4 bases and J 6 bases; nucleotides not matched to a gene: 9. The CDR3 contains 16 residues. Germline V CDR1 and CDR2: KGHSH, LQKENI. CDR3 coding DNA: TGTGCCAGCTCACTAACCGGGACAGGGGAGCCAAACACCATATATTTT. Translation: CASSLTGTGEPNTIYF.

V gene TRBV27 combines with J gene TRBJ2-7, with 9 bases aligning to TRBD2. The ends lost 7 bases at V and 2 bases at J; junction bases unmatched: 12. Germline V CDR1 and CDR2: MNHEY, SMNVEV (reference sequence). This CDR3 is built from 16 residues. The CDR3 sequence is CASMQGPSGATYEQYF. CDR3 nucleotides: TGTGCCAGCATGCAGGGGCCTAGCGGGGCAACCTACGAGCAGTACTTC.

This rearrangement joins TRBV27 to TRBJ2-1, with D possibly matching TRBD2 (6 bases). Germline CDR1 is MNHEY and CDR2 is SMNVEV (reference sequence). V was pared by 6 bases and J by 5 bases, with 11 bases between. The CDR3 runs to 13 residues. CDR3 coding DNA: TGTGCCAGCAGCCTAAAGCGGGACAATGAGCAGTTCTTC. This codes for CASSLKRDNEQFF.

V gene TRBV4-2 combines with J gene TRBJ2-7; perhaps TRBD2 as D (5 bases). Germline assignment: CDR1 LGHNA and CDR2 YNFKEQ. This CDR3 is 14 amino acids long. V dropped 0 bases and J dropped 4 bases, with 10 bases sitting between them. CDR3 residues: CASSQDPSTYEQYF. The CDR3 DNA sequence: TGTGCCAGCAGCCAAGATCCTAGCACTTACGAGCAGTACTTC.

This rearrangement joins TRBV10-2 to TRBJ2-5, with TRBD2 identical over 7 bases. With 3 bases clipped from V and 4 bases from J, the junction kept 5 bases outside the gene matches. The CDR3 loop spans 14 amino acids. The germline V gene has CDR1 WSHSY and CDR2 SAAADI. The CDR3 loop reads CASSDFGRVETQYF. CDR3 in DNA: TGCGCCAGCAGTGACTTTGGGAGGGTAGAGACCCAGTACTTC.

The chain employs TRBV28 and TRBJ1-4; 8 bases align to TRBD1. V gave up 3 bases and J gave up 6 bases; unmatched junction bases: 6. There are 15 residues in the CDR3. The V gene's germline CDR1 is MDHEN and CDR2 SYDVKM. CDR3 DNA: TGTGCCAGCAGTTTTGTTGGACAGGGACATGAAAAACTGTTTTTT. Protein product: CASSFVGQGHEKLFF.

The chain carries TRBV5-4 and TRBJ2-5; D unclear. The J call is in doubt because the DNA end fits TRBJ2-7 better. Germline-derived CDR1 and CDR2 are SGHNT and YYREEE (reference sequence). This CDR3 region has 14 residues. The CDR3 sequence is CASSSMGIAYEQYF. The CDR3 bases are TGTGCCAGCAGCTCGATGGGCATCGCCTACGAGCAGTACTTC.

This chain uses TRBV10-3 with TRBJ2-2, with 8 bases matching TRBD1. The CDR3 totals 14 residues. The trim removed 6 bases at V and 6 bases at J, leaving 6 bases unmatched. Germline loops: CDR1 ENHRY, CDR2 SYGVKD. The CDR3 loop reads CAISRDRRAGELFF. CDR3 bases: TGTGCCATCAGCAGGGACAGGCGTGCCGGGGAGCTGTTTTTT.

This clone has just one count. The J gene is TRBJ1-2, the V gene TRBV5-4; D may be TRBD1 (5 bases). The CDR3 extends over 13 amino acids. V lost 0 bases to trimming and J lost 2 bases, with 5 bases between them. Germline-derived CDR1 and CDR2 are SGHNT and YYREEE (reference sequence). CDR3 in amino acids: CASSLGQNYGYTF. Written as DNA, the CDR3 is TGTGCCAGCAGCTTGGGACAGAACTATGGCTACACCTTC. Supplemented by reference TRBV5-4 and TRBJ1-2, the full variable domain reads ETGVTQSPTHLIKTRGQQVTLRCSSQSGHNTVSWYQQALGQGPQFIFQYYREEENGRGNFPPRFSGLQFPNYSSELNVNALELDDSALYLCASSLGQNYGYTFGSGTRLTVV.